This note documents a single T cell receptor beta chain sequence. The sample originates from a study of technical replicates of blood from a few donors. Sequencing used immunoSEQ multiplex PCR; TCRdb keeps in-frame clones, though not all of them. The table lists around 79,000 clones, around 94% of them singletons. The CDR3 totals 14 residues. Trimming stripped 4 bases from V and 6 bases from J, with 16 bases between. Germline V lookup: CDR1 MNHEY, CDR2 SVGAGI. Sequences were obtained from T cells isolated from PBMCs. The TCR comes from a human donor in good health. The J gene is TRBJ2-7, the V gene TRBV6-5, with D possibly matching TRBD1 (5 bases). This chain's CDR3 is CASSWLGPAGEQYF. The CDR3 DNA sequence: TGTGCCAGCAGTTGGCTGGGGCCCGCCGGCGAGCAGTACTTC.